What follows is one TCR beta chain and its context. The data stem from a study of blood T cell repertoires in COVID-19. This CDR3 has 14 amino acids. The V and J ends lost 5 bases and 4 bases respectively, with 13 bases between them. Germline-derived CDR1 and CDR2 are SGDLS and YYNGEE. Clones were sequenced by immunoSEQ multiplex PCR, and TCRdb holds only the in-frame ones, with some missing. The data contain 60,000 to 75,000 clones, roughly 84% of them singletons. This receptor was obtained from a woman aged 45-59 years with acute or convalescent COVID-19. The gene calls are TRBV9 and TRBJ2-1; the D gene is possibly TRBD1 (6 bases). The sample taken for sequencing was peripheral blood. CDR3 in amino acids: CASSYDGQYNEQFF. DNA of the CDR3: TGTGCCAGCAGTTATGACGGACAGTACAATGAGCAGTTCTTC.